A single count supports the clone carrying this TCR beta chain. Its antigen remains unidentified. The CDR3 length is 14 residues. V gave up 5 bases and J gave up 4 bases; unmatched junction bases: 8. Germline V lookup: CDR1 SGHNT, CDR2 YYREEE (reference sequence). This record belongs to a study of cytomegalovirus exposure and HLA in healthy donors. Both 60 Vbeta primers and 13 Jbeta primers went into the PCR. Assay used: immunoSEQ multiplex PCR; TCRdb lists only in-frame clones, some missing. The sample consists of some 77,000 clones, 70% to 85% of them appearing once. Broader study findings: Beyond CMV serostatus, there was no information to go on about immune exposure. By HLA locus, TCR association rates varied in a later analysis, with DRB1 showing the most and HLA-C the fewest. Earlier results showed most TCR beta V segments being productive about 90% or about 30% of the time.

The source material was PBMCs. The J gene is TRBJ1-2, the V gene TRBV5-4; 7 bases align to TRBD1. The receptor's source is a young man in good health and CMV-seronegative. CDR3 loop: CASRFKGGPYGYTF. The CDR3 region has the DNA TGTGCCAGCAGGTTTAAAGGGGGCCCCTATGGCTACACCTTC.